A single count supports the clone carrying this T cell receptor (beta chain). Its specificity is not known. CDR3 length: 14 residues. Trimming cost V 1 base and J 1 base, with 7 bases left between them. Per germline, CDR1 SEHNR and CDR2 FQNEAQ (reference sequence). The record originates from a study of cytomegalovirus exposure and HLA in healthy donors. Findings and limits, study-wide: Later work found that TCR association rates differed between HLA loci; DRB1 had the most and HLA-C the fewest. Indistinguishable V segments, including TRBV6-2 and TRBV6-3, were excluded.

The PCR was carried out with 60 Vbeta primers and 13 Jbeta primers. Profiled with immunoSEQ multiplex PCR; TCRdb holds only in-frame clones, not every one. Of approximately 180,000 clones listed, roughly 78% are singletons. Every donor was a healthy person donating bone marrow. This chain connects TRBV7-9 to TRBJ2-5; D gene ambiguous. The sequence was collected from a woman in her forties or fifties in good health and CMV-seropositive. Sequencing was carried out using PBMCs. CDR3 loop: CASSLVTVQETQYF. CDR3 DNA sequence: TGTGCCAGCAGCTTAGTAACGGTCCAAGAGACCCAGTACTTC.